Listed below are T cell receptor beta chains from one sample, sequenced in a study of shared clonotypes between healthy human individuals. The protocol was immunoSEQ multiplex PCR, while the TCRdb copy is restricted to in-frame clones and leaves out a portion. The repertoire holds around 500,000 clones, with around 80% as singletons. The sample consisted of PBMCs. Every receptor here comes from a woman aged 35 to 49 in good health. Some clones in this sample may be carry-over from other donors' samples. CDR3s include the opening cysteine and the closing phenylalanine or tryptophan. Each record gives: V gene, clone size, J gene, D gene, CDR3 DNA, CDR3 protein. D genes are given only for firm matches. Size is omitted from some rows. Given values are once, few, many or a class for expanded clones.

>TRBV28|.|TRBJ2-2|.
TGTGCCAGCAGCCCCGGGGGAGGTTGGAGCACCGGGGAGCTGTTTTTT
CASSPGGGWSTGELFF
>TRBV6-6|.|TRBJ2-3|.
TGTGCCAGCAGTTATTTGTCCCAGGCGGCGCAGTATTTT
CASSYLSQAAQYF
>TRBV9|.|TRBJ1-4|.
TGTGCCAGCAGCGTAGCCTCGGGGGAAAAACTGTTTTTT
CASSVASGEKLFF
>TRBV9|.|TRBJ2-3|.
TGTGCCAGCAGCGGGTCGGGATACACAGATACGCAGTATTTT
CASSGSGYTDTQYF
>TRBV6-1|.|TRBJ1-5|.
TGTGCCAGCAGTGAAGCAGGTAGGGGATACAATCAGCCCCAGCATTTT
CASSEAGRGYNQPQHF
>TRBV5-6|few|TRBJ1-1|TRBD1
TGTGCCAGCAGCTTGCAGGGGGCTTCTGAAGCTTTCTTT
CASSLQGASEAFF
>TRBV11-2|.|TRBJ2-4|TRBD1
TGTGCCAGCAGCTTAGGACCTAAGACAGGGGTTGGAAACATTCAGTACTTC
CASSLGPKTGVGNIQYF
>TRBV25-1|.|TRBJ2-5|.
TGTGCCAGCAAGGCGGAGTTCCCCGCCGGGACCCAGTACTTC
CASKAEFPAGTQYF
>TRBV23-1|.|TRBJ1-2|.
TGCGCCAGCAGCCAAGATCCAGCCCCTAACTATGGCTACACCTTC
CASSQDPAPNYGYTF
>TRBV21-1|.|TRBJ2-5|.
TGTGCCAGCAGTTTACAACGACGGACAGGGGTGTGGGGGACCCAGTACTTC
CASSLQRRTGVWGTQYF
>TRBV6-1|few|TRBJ1-1|.
TGTGCCAGCAGGAACACTGAAGCTTTCTTT
CASRNTEAFF
>TRBV19|.|TRBJ1-4|.
TGTGCCAGTAGTCCCCTAATGAGCGTTGATGAAAAACTGTTTTTT
CASSPLMSVDEKLFF
>TRBV7-9|.|TRBJ2-7|TRBD1
TGTGCCAGCAGCGGAATAATGGGGACAGTGCAGTACTTC
CASSGIMGTVQYF
>TRBV2|.|TRBJ2-2|TRBD1
TGTGCCAGCAGTTTTTACAGGGGGAACACCGGGGAGCTGTTTTTT
CASSFYRGNTGELFF
>TRBV2|.|TRBJ1-5|.
TGTGCCAGCAGTGAAGGAGGGGAGCCCCAGCATTTT
CASSEGGEPQHF
>TRBV14|.|TRBJ1-1|TRBD1
TGTGCCAGCAGCCCCACCCGACGGACAGGGGAAGAAGCTTTCTTT
CASSPTRRTGEEAFF
>TRBV28|.|TRBJ2-7|TRBD1
TGTGCCAGCCGGATCGGGACAGTGTACGAGCAGTACTTC
CASRIGTVYEQYF
>TRBV28|.|TRBJ2-7|.
TGTGCCAGCAGTTTACAAAACTACGAGCAGTACTTC
CASSLQNYEQYF
>TRBV28|.|TRBJ1-4|.
TGTGCCAGCAGTTTCGTGGCCGGAGGGGATGAAAAACTGTTTTTT
CASSFVAGGDEKLFF
>TRBV28|.|TRBJ2-5|.
TGTGCCAGCAGTTCCTCGGGCCCATTCGAGACCCAGTACTTC
CASSSSGPFETQYF
>TRBV7-2|.|TRBJ2-2|.
TGTGCCAGCAGCAAATCCAGGGGAGCCGGGGAGCTGTTTTTT
CASSKSRGAGELFF
>TRBV19|once|TRBJ1-5|TRBD1
TGTGCCAGTGGTAAGGGACAGGGGGCTGTTCAGCCCCAGCATTTT
CASGKGQGAVQPQHF
>TRBV11-2|.|TRBJ2-2|.
TGTGCCAGCAGCTTAGGGAGAAACACCGGGGAGCTGTTTTTT
CASSLGRNTGELFF
>TRBV10-3|once|TRBJ2-7|.
TGTGCCATCAGTGAGTCGAAGAGGGGGTCCGCCTACGAGCAGTACTTC
CAISESKRGSAYEQYF
>TRBV27|.|TRBJ2-1|TRBD1
TGTGCCAGCAGACAATCCGGGACAGGGAGCTACAATGAGCAGTTCTTC
CASRQSGTGSYNEQFF
>TRBV6-1|.|TRBJ1-5|.
TGTGCCAGCAACGGAGATCAGCCCCAGCATTTT
CASNGDQPQHF
>TRBV5-1|.|TRBJ2-1|.
TGCGCCAGCAGCATCCCTACAGGGCGCAATGAGCAGTTCTTC
CASSIPTGRNEQFF
>TRBV30|many|TRBJ1-6|TRBD1
TGTGCCTGGAGTTCGGGGGACAGGGAATCCTCACCCCTCCACTTT
CAWSSGDRESSPLHF
>TRBV4-2|.|TRBJ1-5|.
TGTGCCAGCAGCCAAACCGCGGACAACAATCAGCCCCAGCATTTT
CASSQTADNNQPQHF
>TRBV2|.|TRBJ2-3|.
TGTGCCAGCAGTAGCAGGGGCACAGATACGCAGTATTTT
CASSSRGTDTQYF
>TRBV4-1|.|TRBJ2-1|TRBD2
TGCGCCAGCAGCCAAGTTGCGGGAGGGCCTAATGAGCAGTTCTTC
CASSQVAGGPNEQFF
>TRBV7-9|.|TRBJ2-3|.
TGTGCCAGCAGCTTAAACTCGTTCACAGATACGCAGTATTTT
CASSLNSFTDTQYF
>TRBV6-5|.|TRBJ1-2|.
TGTGCCAGCACTGGAGATTCGTTGGGTGGCTACACCTTC
CASTGDSLGGYTF